The rows below give T cell receptor beta chains drawn from one sample of a study of T cell changes during pregnancy in multiple sclerosis. Method: immunoSEQ multiplex PCR; TCRdb's copy keeps in-frame clones and lacks some. This table has 40,000 to 50,000 clones, approximately 93% appearing once. The sequencing here drew on CD4+ T cells from peripheral blood mononuclear cells, taken in the third trimester of pregnancy. These TCRs come from a female donor with multiple sclerosis, enrolled in a pregnancy study. Each CDR3 is given with its conserved first and last residue. The D gene is left open where the match is weak. Clone size is not always given. Where it is, it says once, few, many or a class for expanded clones.

v_call	clone_size	d_call	j_call	cdr3_nt	cdr3_aa
TRBV7-9	once	TRBD2	TRBJ2-7	TGTGCCAGCAGCAAAGGTGGCGGGAGCTCCTACGAGCAGTACTTC	CASSKGGGSSYEQYF
TRBV19	NA	TRBD1	TRBJ1-4	TGTGCCAGTAGTATAGATGGGACAGGCTTGAAACTGTTTTTT	CASSIDGTGLKLFF
TRBV27	few	NA	TRBJ1-1	TGTGCCAGCAGTTTATCGTGGGCTAACACTGAAGCTTTCTTT	CASSLSWANTEAFF
TRBV6-1	NA	NA	TRBJ2-7	TGTGCCAGCAGTTTGGACAGTCAGGACGAGCAGTACTTC	CASSLDSQDEQYF
TRBV9	NA	NA	TRBJ2-5	TGTGCCAGCAGCGTAGGAGGGGCGGGAAAAGAGACCCAGTACTTC	CASSVGGAGKETQYF
TRBV7-2	NA	NA	TRBJ2-3	TGTGCCAGCAGCTTAGTATCTAGCACAGATACGCAGTATTTT	CASSLVSSTDTQYF
TRBV19	NA	NA	TRBJ1-5	TGTGCCAGTAGTCCGCATCAAGGGGCGGGCAATCAGCCCCAGCATTTT	CASSPHQGAGNQPQHF
TRBV11-2	NA	NA	TRBJ2-5	TGTGCCAGCAGCCGACCCCCGCAGCCCGACAGAAAGACCCAGTACTTC	CASSRPPQPDRKTQYF
TRBV7-9	NA	TRBD2	TRBJ2-3	TGTGCCAGCAGCTTACTAGCGGGGGTAAGCACAGATACGCAGTATTTT	CASSLLAGVSTDTQYF
TRBV15	once	NA	TRBJ2-1	TGTGCCACCAGCAGAATCAGCGGTTATGAGCAGTTCTTC	CATSRISGYEQFF
TRBV6-6	NA	TRBD1	TRBJ2-4	TGTGCCAGCAAAGCCGGGGACAGGGAGTACATTCAGTACTTC	CASKAGDREYIQYF
TRBV4-3	NA	NA	TRBJ1-2	TGCGCCAGCAGCCAAGAAGGATGGGCGAACTATGGCTACACCTTC	CASSQEGWANYGYTF
TRBV10-3	NA	NA	TRBJ1-4	TGTGCCATCAGTGAAGTGGCAGGGGAAAAACTGTTTTTT	CAISEVAGEKLFF
TRBV7-8	once	NA	TRBJ1-1	TGTGCCAGCAGCTTAATTGATAGAGGGGAAGCTTTCTTT	CASSLIDRGEAFF
TRBV5-1	NA	NA	TRBJ1-1	TGCGCCAGCAGCAATATCGACAGTTACACTGAAGCTTTCTTT	CASSNIDSYTEAFF
TRBV18	NA	NA	TRBJ1-6	TGTGCCAGCGAATTGACAGCCACTAATTCACCCCTCCACTTT	CASELTATNSPLHF
TRBV7-8	NA	NA	TRBJ2-5	TGTGCCAGCAGCTATACTTCCGCGGTATATGAGACCCAGTACTTC	CASSYTSAVYETQYF
TRBV21-1	NA	NA	TRBJ1-2	TGTGCCAGCAACCAGAGTGGGACAGACTATGGCTACACCTTC	CASNQSGTDYGYTF
TRBV25-1	NA	TRBD1	TRBJ1-6	TGTGCCAGCGGTGGTGGGACGGGGACAGTTAACTTT	CASGGGTGTVNF
TRBV19	NA	NA	TRBJ1-2	TGTGCCAGTAGTAGGTTAGAGTCTAACTATGGCTACACCTTC	CASSRLESNYGYTF
TRBV5-1	NA	TRBD2	TRBJ2-3	TGCGCCAGCAGCTTGACCCCGACTAGCGGGGTCACAGATACGCAGTATTTT	CASSLTPTSGVTDTQYF
TRBV30	NA	TRBD1	TRBJ1-4	TGTGCCTGGAGTGTAAAGGGGACAGCGGCTAATGAAAAACTGTTTTTT	CAWSVKGTAANEKLFF
TRBV11-3	NA	NA	TRBJ1-6	TGTGCCAGCAGCTTAGATCGTCCGGGGAATTCACCCCTCCACTTT	CASSLDRPGNSPLHF
TRBV14	NA	TRBD2	TRBJ2-1	TGTGCCAGCAGCCAAGTAGCGGGATCGATAAGCGAGCAGTTCTTC	CASSQVAGSISEQFF
TRBV27	NA	TRBD2	TRBJ2-1	TGTGCCAGCACCCTCTCTGCGGGAGAGAAATACAATGAGCAGTTCTTC	CASTLSAGEKYNEQFF
TRBV4-2	NA	TRBD2	TRBJ2-2	TGTGCCAGCAGCCGTGCTACACTAGCGGGAGCCACTCACACCGGGGAGCTGTTTTTT	CASSRATLAGATHTGELFF
TRBV9	NA	NA	TRBJ1-3	TGTGCCAGCAGCCCGGACAGTTTTGGAAACACCATATATTTT	CASSPDSFGNTIYF
TRBV5-6	NA	NA	TRBJ1-6	TGTGCCAGCCGCTATCGAGGGGGCTCCTATAATTCACCCCTCCACTTT	CASRYRGGSYNSPLHF
TRBV7-3	NA	TRBD1	TRBJ2-6	TGTGCCAGCAGCCTACAGGGGACTGGGGCCAACGTCCTGACTTTC	CASSLQGTGANVLTF
TRBV9	NA	TRBD2	TRBJ2-5	TGTGCCAGCAGCGTAGGACTAGCGGGCCGAGGGAGAAAAGAGACCCAGTACTTC	CASSVGLAGRGRKETQYF
TRBV30	NA	NA	TRBJ1-3	TGTGCCTGGACCATGGGAGGCACCATATATTTT	CAWTMGGTIYF
TRBV11-2	NA	NA	TRBJ2-2	TGTGCCAGCAGCTTACGGAGTTACACCGGGGAGCTGTTTTTT	CASSLRSYTGELFF
TRBV9	once	TRBD2	TRBJ2-1	TGTGCCAGCAGGAGCGGGAGGGAGGGTGAGCAGTTCTTC	CASRSGREGEQFF
TRBV6-5	NA	TRBD1	TRBJ2-2	TGTGCCAGCAGTCATGACAGGGCCACCGGGGAGCTGTTTTTT	CASSHDRATGELFF
TRBV5-1	NA	NA	TRBJ1-2	TGCGCCAGCAGCTTGGACAGAGCTAACTATGGCTACACCTTC	CASSLDRANYGYTF
TRBV14	few	TRBD2	TRBJ2-3	TGTGCCAGCAGCCAACGACTAGCGGGAAGCACAGATACGCAGTATTTT	CASSQRLAGSTDTQYF
TRBV28	NA	TRBD1	TRBJ2-7	TGTGCCAGCAAGGGACAGGGATTTACCTACGAGCAGTACTTC	CASKGQGFTYEQYF
TRBV5-1	NA	NA	TRBJ2-2	TGCGCCAGCAGCCCAAGATGGGTCGGGAATAACGGGGAGCTGTTTTTT	CASSPRWVGNNGELFF
TRBV4-3	NA	NA	TRBJ1-1	TGCGCCAGCAGCCAAGATCTAAATTACTACACTGAAGCTTTCTTT	CASSQDLNYYTEAFF
TRBV9	NA	TRBD2	TRBJ2-3	TGTGCCAGCAGCGTAACGGGGGGACTAGCGGCTAGCACAGATACGCAGTATTTT	CASSVTGGLAASTDTQYF
TRBV28	NA	NA	TRBJ1-1	TGTGCCAGCAGTTTAGAGATGAACACTGAAGCTTTCTTT	CASSLEMNTEAFF
TRBV19	NA	NA	TRBJ2-3	TGTGCCAGTAGTATCCCGGGACTGGCGACAGATACGCAGTATTTT	CASSIPGLATDTQYF
TRBV19	NA	NA	TRBJ1-1	TGTGCCAGTAGTATAGTAGAGGGGGGGACTGAAGCTTTCTTT	CASSIVEGGTEAFF
TRBV19	NA	NA	TRBJ2-3	TGTGCCAGTGGTCCTGCCGGGATCATGCAGTATTTT	CASGPAGIMQYF
TRBV27	NA	NA	TRBJ1-6	TGTGCCAGCAGTTTATCCCAAGGGAGCTCCTATAATTCACCCCTCCACTTT	CASSLSQGSSYNSPLHF
TRBV2	NA	NA	TRBJ2-3	TGTGCCAGCATCCTGACTCCTATTAGCACAGATACGCAGTATTTT	CASILTPISTDTQYF
TRBV6-5	NA	NA	TRBJ2-2	TGTGCCAGCAGTTACGACTGGCATGACACCGGGGAGCTGTTTTTT	CASSYDWHDTGELFF
TRBV28	NA	TRBD1	TRBJ1-5	TGTGCCAGCAACAATCCTGGGGGACAGGATCAGCCCCAGCATTTT	CASNNPGGQDQPQHF
TRBV28	NA	NA	TRBJ1-1	TGTGCCAGCATCGCGGGGGTAATGCAGAACACTGAAGCTTTCTTT	CASIAGVMQNTEAFF
TRBV19	NA	TRBD1	TRBJ1-2	TGTGCCAGTAGTCAAGAGGGGGCCGTAAACTATGGCTACACCTTC	CASSQEGAVNYGYTF
TRBV14	NA	TRBD1	TRBJ2-5	TGTGCCAGCAGCCAAACAGGACAGGGAATTCTAGGGACCCAGTACTTC	CASSQTGQGILGTQYF
TRBV27	NA	TRBD1	TRBJ2-5	TGTGCCAGCAGTGACAGGGGGAAAGAGACCCAGTACTTC	CASSDRGKETQYF
TRBV29-1	NA	TRBD2	TRBJ2-5	TGCAGCGGGGAACTAGCGCCCCAAGAGACCCAGTACTTC	CSGELAPQETQYF
TRBV29-1	NA	TRBD2	TRBJ2-1	TGCAGCGTTGAAGAGAGAGCGGGAGTGTCACCCCAAGAGCAGTTCTTC	CSVEERAGVSPQEQFF
TRBV29-1	once	TRBD1	TRBJ1-1	TGCAGCGCTGGGACAGGGAACACTGAAGCTTTCTTT	CSAGTGNTEAFF